This T cell receptor beta chain is drawn from a study of T cell responses to AZD1222 COVID-19 vaccine. Trimming stripped 3 bases from V and 3 bases from J, with 9 bases between. CDR3 size: 13 residues. CDR1 is SGHNT, CDR2 YYREEE, per germline (reference sequence). As regards this clone: The antigen remains unidentified.

The protocol was immunoSEQ multiplex PCR, while the TCRdb copy is restricted to in-frame clones and leaves out a portion. Here the sample spans roughly 35,000 clones, about 86% being singletons. Study results and limitations: Elevations in Spike-specific TCR breadth and depth followed administration of two AZD1222 doses. Dominant CD4 TCR responses targeted spike regions 160-218 and 743-854. It should be noted that donors were predominantly white British and more often female, and clonal diversity was possibly underestimated. Scientists sampled the repertoires only once the peak T cell response had passed.

The clonotype originates from an adult in good health. The J gene is TRBJ1-1, the V gene TRBV5-4; a possible D gene is TRBD1 (6 bases). Material: peripheral blood, obtained on day 0 of AZD1222 vaccination. CDR3 sequence (DNA): TGTGCCAGCAGCTCGCAGGGGTACACTGAAGCTTTCTTT. Its protein product is CASSSQGYTEAFF. Based on the CDR3 plus reference TRBV5-4 and TRBJ1-1, the full variable domain is ETGVTQSPTHLIKTRGQQVTLRCSSQSGHNTVSWYQQALGQGPQFIFQYYREEENGRGNFPPRFSGLQFPNYSSELNVNALELDDSALYLCASSSQGYTEAFFGQGTRLTVV.